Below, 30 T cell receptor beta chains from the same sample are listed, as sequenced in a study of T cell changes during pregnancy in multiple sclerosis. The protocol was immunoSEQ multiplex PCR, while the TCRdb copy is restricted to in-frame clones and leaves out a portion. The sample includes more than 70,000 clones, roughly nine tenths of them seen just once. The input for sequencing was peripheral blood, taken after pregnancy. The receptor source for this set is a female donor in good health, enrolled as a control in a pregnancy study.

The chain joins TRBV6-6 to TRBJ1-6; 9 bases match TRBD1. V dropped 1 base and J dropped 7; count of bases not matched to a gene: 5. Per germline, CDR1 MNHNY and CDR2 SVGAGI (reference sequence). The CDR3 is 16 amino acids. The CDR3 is CASSYFGTGNNSPLHF. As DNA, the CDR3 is TGTGCCAGCAGTTACTTCGGGACAGGGAACAATTCACCCCTCCACTTT.

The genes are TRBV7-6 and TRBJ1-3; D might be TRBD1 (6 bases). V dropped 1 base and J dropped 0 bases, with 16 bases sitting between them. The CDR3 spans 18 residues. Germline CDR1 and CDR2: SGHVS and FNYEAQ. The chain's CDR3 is CASSLESHTGHSGNTIYF. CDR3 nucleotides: TGTGCCAGCAGCTTAGAATCCCATACAGGGCACTCTGGAAACACCATATATTTT.

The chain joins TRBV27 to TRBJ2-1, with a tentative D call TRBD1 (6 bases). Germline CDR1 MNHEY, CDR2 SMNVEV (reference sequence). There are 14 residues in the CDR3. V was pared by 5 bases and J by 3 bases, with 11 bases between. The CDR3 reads CASSPNRVYNEQFF. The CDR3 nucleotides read TGTGCCAGCAGTCCCAACAGGGTCTACAATGAGCAGTTCTTC.

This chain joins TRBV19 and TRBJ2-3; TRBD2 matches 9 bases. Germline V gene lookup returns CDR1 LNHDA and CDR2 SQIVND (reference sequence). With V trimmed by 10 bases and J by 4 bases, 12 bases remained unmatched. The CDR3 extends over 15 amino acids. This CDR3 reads CATESGGSGADTQYF. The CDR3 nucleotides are TGTGCCACTGAGAGCGGGGGGAGTGGCGCAGATACGCAGTATTTT. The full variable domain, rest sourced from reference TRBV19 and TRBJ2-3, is DGGITQSPKYLFRKEGQNVTLSCEQNLNHDAMYWYRQDPGQGLRLIYYSQIVNDFQKGDIAEGYSVSREKKESFPLTVTSAQKNPTAFYLCATESGGSGADTQYFGPGTRLTVL.

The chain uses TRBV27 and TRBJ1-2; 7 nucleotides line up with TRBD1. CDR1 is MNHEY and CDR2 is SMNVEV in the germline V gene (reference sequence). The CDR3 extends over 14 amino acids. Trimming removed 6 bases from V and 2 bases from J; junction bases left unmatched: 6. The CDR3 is CASRRQGENYGYTF. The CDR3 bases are TGTGCCAGCAGGAGACAGGGAGAAAACTATGGCTACACCTTC.

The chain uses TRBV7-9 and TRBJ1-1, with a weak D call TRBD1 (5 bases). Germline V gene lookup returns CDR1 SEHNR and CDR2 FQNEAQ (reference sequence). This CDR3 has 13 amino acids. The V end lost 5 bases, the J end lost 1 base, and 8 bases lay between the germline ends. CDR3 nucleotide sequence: TGTGCCAGCAGCGAAACAGGGAACACTGAAGCTTTCTTT. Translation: CASSETGNTEAFF.

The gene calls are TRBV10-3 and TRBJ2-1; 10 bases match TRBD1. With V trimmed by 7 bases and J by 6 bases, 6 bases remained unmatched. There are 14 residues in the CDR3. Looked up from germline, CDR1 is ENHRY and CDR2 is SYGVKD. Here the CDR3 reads CAITQGQGVNEQFF. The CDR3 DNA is TGTGCCATCACCCAAGGACAGGGGGTCAATGAGCAGTTCTTC.

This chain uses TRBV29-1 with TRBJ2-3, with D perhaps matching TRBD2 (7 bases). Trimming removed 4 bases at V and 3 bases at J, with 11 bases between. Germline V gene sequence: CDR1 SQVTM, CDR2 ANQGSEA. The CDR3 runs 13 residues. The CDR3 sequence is CSVVGGATDTQYF. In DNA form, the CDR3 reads TGCAGCGTTGTTGGGGGGGCTACAGATACGCAGTATTTT.

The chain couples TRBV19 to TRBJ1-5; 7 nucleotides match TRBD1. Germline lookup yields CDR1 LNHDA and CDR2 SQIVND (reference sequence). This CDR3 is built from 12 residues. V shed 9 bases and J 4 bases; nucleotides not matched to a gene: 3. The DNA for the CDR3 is TGTGCCAGCCAACAGGGGAATCAGCCCCAGCATTTT. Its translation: CASQQGNQPQHF.

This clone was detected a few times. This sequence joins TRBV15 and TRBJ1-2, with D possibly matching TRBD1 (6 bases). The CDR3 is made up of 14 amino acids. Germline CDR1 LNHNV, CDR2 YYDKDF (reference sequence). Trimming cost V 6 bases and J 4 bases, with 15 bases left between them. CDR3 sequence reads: CATRESGDPYGYTF. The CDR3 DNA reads TGTGCCACCAGGGAGTCAGGGGATCCCTATGGCTACACCTTC.

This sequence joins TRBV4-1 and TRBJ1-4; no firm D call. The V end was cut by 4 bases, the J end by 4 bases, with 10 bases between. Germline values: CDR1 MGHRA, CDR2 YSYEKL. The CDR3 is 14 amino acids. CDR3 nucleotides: TGCGCCAGCAGCCGTACCCCCTATAATGAAAAACTGTTTTTT. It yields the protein CASSRTPYNEKLFF.

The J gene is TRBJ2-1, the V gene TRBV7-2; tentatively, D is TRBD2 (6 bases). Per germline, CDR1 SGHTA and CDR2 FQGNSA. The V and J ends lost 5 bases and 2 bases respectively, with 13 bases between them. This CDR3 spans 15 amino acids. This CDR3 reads CASSGGSGAYNEQFF. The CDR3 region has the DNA TGTGCCAGCAGCGGGGGTAGCGGTGCCTACAATGAGCAGTTCTTC.

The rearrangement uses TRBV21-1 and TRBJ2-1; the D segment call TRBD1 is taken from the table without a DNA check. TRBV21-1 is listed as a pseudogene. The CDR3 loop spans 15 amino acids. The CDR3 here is CASTAPGQAFNEQFF. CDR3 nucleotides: TGTGCCAGCACCGCCCCCGGACAGGCCTTCAATGAGCAGTTCTTC.

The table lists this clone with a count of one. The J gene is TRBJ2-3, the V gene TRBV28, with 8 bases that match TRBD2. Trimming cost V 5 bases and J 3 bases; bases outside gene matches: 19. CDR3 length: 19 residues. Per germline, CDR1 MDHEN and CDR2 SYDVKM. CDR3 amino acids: CASSTPRTSYRVETDTQYF. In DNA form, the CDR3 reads TGTGCCAGCAGTACCCCAAGGACTAGCTATAGGGTGGAGACAGATACGCAGTATTTT.

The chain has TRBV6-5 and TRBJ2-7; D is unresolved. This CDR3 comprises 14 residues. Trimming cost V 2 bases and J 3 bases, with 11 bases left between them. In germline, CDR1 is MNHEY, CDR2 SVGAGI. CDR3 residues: CASSYREAYYEQYF. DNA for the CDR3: TGTGCCAGCAGTTACCGAGAGGCCTACTACGAGCAGTACTTC.

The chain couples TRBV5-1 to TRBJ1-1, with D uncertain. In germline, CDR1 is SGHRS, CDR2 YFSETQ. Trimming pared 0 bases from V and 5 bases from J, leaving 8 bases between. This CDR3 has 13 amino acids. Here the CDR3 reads CASSLVSSTEAFF. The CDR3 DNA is TGCGCCAGCAGCTTGGTTTCGAGTACTGAAGCTTTCTTT.

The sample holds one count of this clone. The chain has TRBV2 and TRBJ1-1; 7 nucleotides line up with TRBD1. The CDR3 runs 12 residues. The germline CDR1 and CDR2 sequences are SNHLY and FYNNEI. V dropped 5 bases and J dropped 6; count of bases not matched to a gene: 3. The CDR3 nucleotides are TGTGCCAGCAGTTGGGGACAGCCTGAAGCTTTCTTT. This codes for CASSWGQPEAFF.

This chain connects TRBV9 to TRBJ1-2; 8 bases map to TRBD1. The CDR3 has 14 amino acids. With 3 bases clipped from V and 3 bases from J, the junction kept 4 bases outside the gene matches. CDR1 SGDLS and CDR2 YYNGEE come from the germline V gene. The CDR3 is CASSEEGQDYGYTF. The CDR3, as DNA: TGTGCCAGCAGCGAGGAGGGACAGGACTATGGCTACACCTTC. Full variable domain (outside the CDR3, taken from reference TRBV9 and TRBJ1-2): DSGVTQTPKHLITATGQRVTLRCSPRSGDLSVYWYQQSLDQGLQFLIQYYNGEERAKGNILERFSAQQFPDLHSELNLSSLELGDSALYFCASSEEGQDYGYTFGSGTRLTVV.

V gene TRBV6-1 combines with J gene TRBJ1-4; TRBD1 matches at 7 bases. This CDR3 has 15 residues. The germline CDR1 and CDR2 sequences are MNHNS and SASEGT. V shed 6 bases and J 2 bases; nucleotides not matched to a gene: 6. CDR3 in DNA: TGTGCCAGCAGCACTAACAGGGGCACTAATGAAAAACTGTTTTTT. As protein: CASSTNRGTNEKLFF.

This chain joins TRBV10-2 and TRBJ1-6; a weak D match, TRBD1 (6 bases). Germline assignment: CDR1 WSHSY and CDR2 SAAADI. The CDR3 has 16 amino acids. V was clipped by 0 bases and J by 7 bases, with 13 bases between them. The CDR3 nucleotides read TGCGCCAGCAGTGAGTCGGACAGAGTCGACAATTCACCCCTCCACTTT. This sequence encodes CASSESDRVDNSPLHF.

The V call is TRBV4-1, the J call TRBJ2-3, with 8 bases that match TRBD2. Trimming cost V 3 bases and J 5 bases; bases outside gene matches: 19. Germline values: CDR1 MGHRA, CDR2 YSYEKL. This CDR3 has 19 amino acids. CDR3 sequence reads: CASSQKSPTGRGAGDTQYF. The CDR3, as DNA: TGCGCCAGCAGCCAGAAATCCCCCACCGGGCGGGGGGCGGGAGATACGCAGTATTTT.

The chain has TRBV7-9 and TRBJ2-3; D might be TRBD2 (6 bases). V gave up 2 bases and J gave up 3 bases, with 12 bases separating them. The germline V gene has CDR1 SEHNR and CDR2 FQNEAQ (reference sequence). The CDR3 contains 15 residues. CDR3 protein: CASSLPGLVTDTQYF. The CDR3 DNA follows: TGTGCCAGCAGCTTACCGGGACTGGTTACAGATACGCAGTATTTT.

The CDR3 loop reads CASSPISLSTTNRGPEAFF. As DNA, the CDR3 is TGCGCCAGCAGCCCCATCAGCCTGTCCACAACGAACAGGGGACCTGAAGCTTTCTTT. The chain joins TRBV5-1 to TRBJ1-1, with TRBD1 matching 7 bases. This CDR3 spans 19 amino acids. Germline V lookup: CDR1 SGHRS, CDR2 YFSETQ. V was clipped by 4 bases and J by 6 bases; unmatched bases: 24.

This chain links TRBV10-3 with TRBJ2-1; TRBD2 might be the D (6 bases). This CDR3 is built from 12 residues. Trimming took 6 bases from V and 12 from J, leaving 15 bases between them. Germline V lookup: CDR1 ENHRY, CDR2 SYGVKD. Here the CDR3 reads CAISPAGTRQFF. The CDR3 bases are TGTGCCATCAGCCCTGCGGGGACTCGGCAGTTCTTC.

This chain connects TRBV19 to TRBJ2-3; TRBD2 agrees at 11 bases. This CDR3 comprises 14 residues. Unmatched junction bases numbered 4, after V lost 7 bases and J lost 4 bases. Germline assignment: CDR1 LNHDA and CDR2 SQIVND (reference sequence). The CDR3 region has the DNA TGTGCCAGTAAGGATAGCGGGGGGGCAGATACGCAGTATTTT. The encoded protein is CASKDSGGADTQYF. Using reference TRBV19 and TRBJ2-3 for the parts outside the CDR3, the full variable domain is DGGITQSPKYLFRKEGQNVTLSCEQNLNHDAMYWYRQDPGQGLRLIYYSQIVNDFQKGDIAEGYSVSREKKESFPLTVTSAQKNPTAFYLCASKDSGGADTQYFGPGTRLTVL.

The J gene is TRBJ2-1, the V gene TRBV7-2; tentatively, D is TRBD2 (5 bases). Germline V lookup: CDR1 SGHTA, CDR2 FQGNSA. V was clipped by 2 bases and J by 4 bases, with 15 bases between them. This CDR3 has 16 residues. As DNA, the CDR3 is TGTGCCAGCAGCTTATGGGGAGCCTTACAATACAATGAGCAGTTCTTC. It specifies CASSLWGALQYNEQFF.

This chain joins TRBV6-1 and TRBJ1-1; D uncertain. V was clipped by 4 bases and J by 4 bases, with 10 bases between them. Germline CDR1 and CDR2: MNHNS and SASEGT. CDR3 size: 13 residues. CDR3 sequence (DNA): TGTGCCAGCAGTGCGAGGGTTACCACTGAAGCTTTCTTT. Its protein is CASSARVTTEAFF.

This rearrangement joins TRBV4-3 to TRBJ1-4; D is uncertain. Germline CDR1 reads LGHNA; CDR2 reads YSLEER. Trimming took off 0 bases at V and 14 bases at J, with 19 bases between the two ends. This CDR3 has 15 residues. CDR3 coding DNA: TGCGCCAGCAGCCAAGATTTTCAGGTCGGGTGGAGGCTGTTTTTT. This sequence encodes CASSQDFQVGWRLFF.

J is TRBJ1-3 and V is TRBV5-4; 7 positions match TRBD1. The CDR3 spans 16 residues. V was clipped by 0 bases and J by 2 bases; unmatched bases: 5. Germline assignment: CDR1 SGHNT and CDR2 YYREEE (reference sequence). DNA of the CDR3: TGTGCCAGCAGCTTGGTCGGGACAGCCACTGGAAACACCATATATTTT. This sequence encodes CASSLVGTATGNTIYF.

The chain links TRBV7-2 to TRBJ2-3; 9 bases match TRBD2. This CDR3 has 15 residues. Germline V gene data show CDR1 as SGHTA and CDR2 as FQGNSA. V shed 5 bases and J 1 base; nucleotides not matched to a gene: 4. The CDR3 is CASSTQRGGTDTQYF. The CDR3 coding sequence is TGTGCCAGCAGCACCCAGCGGGGGGGCACAGATACGCAGTATTTT.